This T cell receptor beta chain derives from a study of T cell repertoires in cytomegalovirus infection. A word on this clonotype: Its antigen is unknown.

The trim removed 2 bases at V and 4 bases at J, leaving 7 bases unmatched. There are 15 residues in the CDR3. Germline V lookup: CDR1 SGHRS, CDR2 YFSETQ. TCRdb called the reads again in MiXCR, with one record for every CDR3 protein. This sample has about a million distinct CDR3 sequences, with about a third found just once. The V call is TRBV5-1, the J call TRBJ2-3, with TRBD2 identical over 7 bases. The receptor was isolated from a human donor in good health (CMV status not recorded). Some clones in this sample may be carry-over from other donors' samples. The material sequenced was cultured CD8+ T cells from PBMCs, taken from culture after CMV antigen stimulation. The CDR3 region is CASSLRGAGADTQYF. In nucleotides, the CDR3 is TGCGCCAGCAGCTTAAGGGGCGCGGGGGCAGATACGCAGTATTTT.